Reported below is one T cell receptor (beta chain). There were TCR beta CDR3 regions amplified from RNA transcripts. The primer set for the first-round RT-PCR of the TCR CDR3 was HTBI. A single record per CDR3 protein comes from TCRdb applying MiXCR to the multiplex PCR reads. The sample consists of fewer than 650,000 distinct CDR3 sequences, 14% of them appearing once. The V segment lost 7 bases and the J segment 8 bases; nucleotides outside the gene matches: 16. Germline V gene sequence: CDR1 MNHNS, CDR2 SASEGT. The CDR3 is made up of 18 amino acids. Across 18 months, stable Graves' hyperthyroidism was marked by no progression to ophthalmopathy. This record belongs to a study of T cells in Graves' hyperthyroidism and ophthalmopathy.

This chain connects TRBV6-1 to TRBJ2-1; TRBD2 matches 14 bases. The source is a woman aged 40-49 years with Graves' hyperthyroidism. Sequencing was done on a sample of blood. The CDR3 is CASNPWGLAGVGEDEQFF. The DNA of the CDR3 is TGTGCCAGCAATCCCTGGGGACTAGCGGGAGTCGGGGAGGATGAGCAGTTCTTC.